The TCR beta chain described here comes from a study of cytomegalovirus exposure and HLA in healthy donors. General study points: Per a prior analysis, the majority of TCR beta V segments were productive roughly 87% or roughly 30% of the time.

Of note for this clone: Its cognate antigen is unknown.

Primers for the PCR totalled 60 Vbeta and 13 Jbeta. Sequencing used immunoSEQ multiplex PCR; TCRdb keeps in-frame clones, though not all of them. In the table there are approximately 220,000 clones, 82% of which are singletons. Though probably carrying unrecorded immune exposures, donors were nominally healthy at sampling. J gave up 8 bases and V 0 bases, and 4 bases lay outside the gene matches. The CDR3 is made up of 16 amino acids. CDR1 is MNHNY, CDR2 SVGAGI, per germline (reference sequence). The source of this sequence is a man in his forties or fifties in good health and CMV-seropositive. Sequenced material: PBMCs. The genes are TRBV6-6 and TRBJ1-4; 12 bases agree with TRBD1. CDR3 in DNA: TGTGCCAGCAGTTACTCGGGACAGGGGGCTGGAGAAAAACTGTTTTTT. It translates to CASSYSGQGAGEKLFF.